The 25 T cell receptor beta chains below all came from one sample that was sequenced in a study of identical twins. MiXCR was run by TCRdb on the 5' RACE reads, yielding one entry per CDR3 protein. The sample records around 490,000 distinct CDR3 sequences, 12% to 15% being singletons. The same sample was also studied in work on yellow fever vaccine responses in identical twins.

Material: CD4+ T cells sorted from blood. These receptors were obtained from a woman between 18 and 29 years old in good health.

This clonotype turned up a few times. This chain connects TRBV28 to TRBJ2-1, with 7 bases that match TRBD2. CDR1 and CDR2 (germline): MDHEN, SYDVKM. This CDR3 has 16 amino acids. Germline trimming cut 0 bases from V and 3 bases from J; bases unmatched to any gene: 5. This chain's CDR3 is CASSLWASGYYNEQFF. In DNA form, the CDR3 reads TGTGCCAGCAGTTTATGGGCTAGCGGCTACTACAATGAGCAGTTCTTC. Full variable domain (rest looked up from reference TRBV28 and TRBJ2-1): DVKVTQSSRYLVKRTGEKVFLECVQDMDHENMFWYRQDPGLGLRLIYFSYDVKMKEKGDIPEGYSVSREKKERFSLILESASTNQTSMYLCASSLWASGYYNEQFFGPGTRLTVL.

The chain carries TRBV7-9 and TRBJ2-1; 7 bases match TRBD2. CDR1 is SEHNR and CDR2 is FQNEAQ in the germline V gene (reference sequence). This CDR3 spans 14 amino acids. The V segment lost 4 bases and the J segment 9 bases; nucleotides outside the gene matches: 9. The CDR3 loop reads CASSSTTSSAEQFF. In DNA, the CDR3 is TGTGCCAGCAGCTCCACGACTAGCTCCGCTGAGCAGTTCTTC.

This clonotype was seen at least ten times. CDR3: CASSLGQGWRNEQFF. The CDR3, as DNA: TGTGCCAGCAGTTTAGGACAGGGGTGGAGAAATGAGCAGTTCTTC. The gene calls are TRBV12-3 or TRBV12-4 and TRBJ2-1; 8 positions match TRBD1. This CDR3 has 15 amino acids. Germline trimming cut 1 base from V and 7 bases from J; bases unmatched to any gene: 6.

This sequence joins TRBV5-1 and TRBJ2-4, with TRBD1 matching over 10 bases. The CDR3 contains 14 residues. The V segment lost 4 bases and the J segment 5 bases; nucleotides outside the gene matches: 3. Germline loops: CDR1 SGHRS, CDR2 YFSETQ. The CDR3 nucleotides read TGCGCCAGCAGCCCGACAGGGGGCCAAAACATTCAGTACTTC. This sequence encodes CASSPTGGQNIQYF.

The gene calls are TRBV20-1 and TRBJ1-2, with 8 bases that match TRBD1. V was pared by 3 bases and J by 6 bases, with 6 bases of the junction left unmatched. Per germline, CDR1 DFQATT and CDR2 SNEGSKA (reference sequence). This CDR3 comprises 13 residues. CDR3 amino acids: CSARGQAGDGYTF. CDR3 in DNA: TGCAGTGCTAGGGGACAGGCGGGGGATGGCTACACCTTC.

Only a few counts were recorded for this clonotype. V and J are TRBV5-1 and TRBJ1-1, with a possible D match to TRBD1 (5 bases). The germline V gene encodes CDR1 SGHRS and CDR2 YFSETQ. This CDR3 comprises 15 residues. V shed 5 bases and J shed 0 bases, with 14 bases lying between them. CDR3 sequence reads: CASRGPGNMNTEAFF. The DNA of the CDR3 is TGCGCCAGCAGAGGCCCAGGGAACATGAACACTGAAGCTTTCTTT.

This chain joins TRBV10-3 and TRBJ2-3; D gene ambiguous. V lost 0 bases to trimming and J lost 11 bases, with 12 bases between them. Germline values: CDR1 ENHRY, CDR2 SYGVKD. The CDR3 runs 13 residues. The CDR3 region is CAISESTTLWQYF. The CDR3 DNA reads TGTGCCATCAGTGAGTCGACGACGCTTTGGCAGTATTTT.

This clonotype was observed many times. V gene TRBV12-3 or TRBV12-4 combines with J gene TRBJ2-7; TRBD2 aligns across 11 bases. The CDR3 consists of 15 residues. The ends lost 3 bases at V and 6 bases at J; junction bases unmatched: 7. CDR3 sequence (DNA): TGTGCCAGCAGTTTTATAGCGGGAGGGCCATCCGAGCAGTACTTC. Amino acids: CASSFIAGGPSEQYF.

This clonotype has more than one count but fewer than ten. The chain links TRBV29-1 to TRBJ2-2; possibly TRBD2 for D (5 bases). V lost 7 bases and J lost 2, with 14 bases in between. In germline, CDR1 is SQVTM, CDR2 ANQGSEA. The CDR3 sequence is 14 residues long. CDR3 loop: CSAIDYPNTGELFF. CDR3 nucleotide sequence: TGCAGCGCTATAGACTACCCTAACACCGGGGAGCTGTTTTTT.

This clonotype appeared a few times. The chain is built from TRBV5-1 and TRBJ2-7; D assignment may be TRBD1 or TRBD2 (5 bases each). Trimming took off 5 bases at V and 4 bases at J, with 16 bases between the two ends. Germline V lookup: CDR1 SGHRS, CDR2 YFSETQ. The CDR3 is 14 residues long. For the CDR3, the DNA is TGCGCCAGCAGGACGGGACCCACGGGATACGAGCAGTACGTC. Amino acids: CASRTGPTGYEQYV.

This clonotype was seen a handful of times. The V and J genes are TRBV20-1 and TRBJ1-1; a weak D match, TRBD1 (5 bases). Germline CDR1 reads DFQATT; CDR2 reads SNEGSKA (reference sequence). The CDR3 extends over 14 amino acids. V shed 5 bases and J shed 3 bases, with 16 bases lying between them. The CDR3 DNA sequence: TGCAGTGCTCGGAGGGGAGGAACCGACACTGAAGCTTTCTTT. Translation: CSARRGGTDTEAFF.

CDR3 residues: CASSLAGVTYNEQFF. DNA for the CDR3: TGTGCCAGCAGCTTAGCAGGGGTAACCTACAATGAGCAGTTCTTC. The chain combines TRBV7-8 with TRBJ2-1, with TRBD1 as a possible D gene (5 bases). Germline V CDR1 and CDR2: SGHVS, FQNEAQ. The ends were cut back, 0 bases at V and 2 bases at J, with 8 bases in the middle. This CDR3 has 15 residues.

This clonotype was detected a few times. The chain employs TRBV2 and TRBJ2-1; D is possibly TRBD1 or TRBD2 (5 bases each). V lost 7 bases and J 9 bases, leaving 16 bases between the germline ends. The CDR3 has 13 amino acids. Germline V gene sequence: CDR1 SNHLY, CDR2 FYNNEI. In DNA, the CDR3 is TGTGCCAGCATCGAGGGGCGGCTCAGTGAGCAGTTCTTC. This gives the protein CASIEGRLSEQFF.

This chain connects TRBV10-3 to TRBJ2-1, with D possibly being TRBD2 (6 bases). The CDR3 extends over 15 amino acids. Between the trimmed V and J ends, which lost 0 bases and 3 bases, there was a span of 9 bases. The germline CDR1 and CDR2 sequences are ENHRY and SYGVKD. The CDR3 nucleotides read TGTGCCATCAGTGAGTCCTCGACTAGCTACAATGAGCAGTTCTTC. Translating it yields CAISESSTSYNEQFF.

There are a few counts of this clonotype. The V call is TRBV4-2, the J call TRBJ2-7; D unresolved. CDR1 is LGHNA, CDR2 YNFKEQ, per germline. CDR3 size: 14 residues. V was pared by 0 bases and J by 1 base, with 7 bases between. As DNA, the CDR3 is TGTGCCAGCAGCCAAGACACTGGATCCTACGAGCAGTACTTC. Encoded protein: CASSQDTGSYEQYF.

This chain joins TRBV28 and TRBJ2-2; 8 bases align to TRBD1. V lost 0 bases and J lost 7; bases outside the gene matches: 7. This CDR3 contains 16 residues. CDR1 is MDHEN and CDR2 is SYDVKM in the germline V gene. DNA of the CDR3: TGTGCCAGCAGTTTATGGCAGGGGGCGCTGGGCGGGGAGCTGTTTTTT. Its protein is CASSLWQGALGGELFF.

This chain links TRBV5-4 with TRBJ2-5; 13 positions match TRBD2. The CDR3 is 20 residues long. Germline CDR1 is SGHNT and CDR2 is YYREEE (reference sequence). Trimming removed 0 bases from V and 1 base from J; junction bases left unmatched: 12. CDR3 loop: CASSLARTSGRATSQETQYF. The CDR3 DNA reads TGTGCCAGCAGCTTGGCCCGCACTAGCGGGAGGGCCACTTCCCAAGAGACCCAGTACTTC.

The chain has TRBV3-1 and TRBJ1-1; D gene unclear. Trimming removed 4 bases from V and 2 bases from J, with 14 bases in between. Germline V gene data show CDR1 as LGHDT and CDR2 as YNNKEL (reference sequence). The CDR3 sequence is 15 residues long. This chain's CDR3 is CASSPRTALNTEAFF. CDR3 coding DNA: TGTGCCAGCAGCCCCAGGACCGCCCTCAACACTGAAGCTTTCTTT. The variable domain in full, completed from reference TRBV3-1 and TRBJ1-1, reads DTAVSQTPKYLVTQMGNDKSIKCEQNLGHDTMYWYKQDSKKFLKIMFSYNNKELIINETVPNRFSPKSPDKAHLNLHINSLELGDSAVYFCASSPRTALNTEAFFGQGTRLTVV.

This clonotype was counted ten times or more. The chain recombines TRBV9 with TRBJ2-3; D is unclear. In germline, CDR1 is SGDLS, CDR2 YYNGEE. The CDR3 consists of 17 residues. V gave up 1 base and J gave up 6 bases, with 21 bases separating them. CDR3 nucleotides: TGTGCCAGCAGCGTAACTTGGTCTGTTTCGGCAATGGATACGCAGTATTTT. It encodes CASSVTWSVSAMDTQYF.

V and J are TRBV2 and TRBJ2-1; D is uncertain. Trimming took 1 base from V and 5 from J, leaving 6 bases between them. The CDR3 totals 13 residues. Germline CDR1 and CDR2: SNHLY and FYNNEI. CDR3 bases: TGTGCCAGCAGTGAAGGTGTGAACAATGAGCAGTTCTTC. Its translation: CASSEGVNNEQFF.

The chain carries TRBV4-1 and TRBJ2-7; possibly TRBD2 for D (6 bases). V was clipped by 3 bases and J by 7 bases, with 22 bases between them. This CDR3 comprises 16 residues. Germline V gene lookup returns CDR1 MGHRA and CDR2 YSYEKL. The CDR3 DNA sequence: TGCGCCAGCAGCCATCGTCTCCGGGACTCGAGTGGGGAGCAGTACTTC. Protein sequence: CASSHRLRDSSGEQYF.

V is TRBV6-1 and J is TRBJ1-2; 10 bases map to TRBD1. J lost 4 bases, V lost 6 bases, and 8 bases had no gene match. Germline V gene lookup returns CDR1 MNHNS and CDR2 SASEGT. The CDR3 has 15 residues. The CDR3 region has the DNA TGTGCCAGCAGACAAGACAGGGGGCGTCTCTATGGCTACACCTTC. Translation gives CASRQDRGRLYGYTF.

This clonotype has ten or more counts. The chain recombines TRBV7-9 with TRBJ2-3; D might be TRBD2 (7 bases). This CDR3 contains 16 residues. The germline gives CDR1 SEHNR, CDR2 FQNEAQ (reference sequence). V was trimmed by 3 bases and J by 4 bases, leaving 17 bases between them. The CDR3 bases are TGTGCCAGCAGCTTCAACTCGGGGGGCCTGTCAGATACGCAGTATTTT. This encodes CASSFNSGGLSDTQYF.

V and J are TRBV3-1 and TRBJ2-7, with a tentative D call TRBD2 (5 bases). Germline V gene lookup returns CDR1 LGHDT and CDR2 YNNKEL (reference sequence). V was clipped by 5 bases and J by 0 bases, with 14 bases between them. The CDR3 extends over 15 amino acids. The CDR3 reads CASSFVPADSYEQYF. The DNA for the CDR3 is TGTGCCAGCAGCTTCGTACCAGCGGACTCCTACGAGCAGTACTTC.

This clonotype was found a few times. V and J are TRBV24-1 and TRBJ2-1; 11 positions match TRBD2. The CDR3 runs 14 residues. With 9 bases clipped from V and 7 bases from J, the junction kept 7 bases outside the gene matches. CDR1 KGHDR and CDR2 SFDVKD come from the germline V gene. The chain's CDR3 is CATVGTSGPNEQFF. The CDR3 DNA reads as TGTGCCACCGTCGGGACTAGCGGTCCAAATGAGCAGTTCTTC.